These T cell receptor beta chains were read from a single sample in a study of T cell changes during pregnancy in multiple sclerosis. Assay used: immunoSEQ multiplex PCR; TCRdb lists only in-frame clones, some missing. The sample lists around 50,000 clones, 80% to 95% occurring once. Sequences were derived from CD4+ T cells from peripheral blood mononuclear cells, sampled in the third trimester of pregnancy. Receptors originate from a female donor with multiple sclerosis, enrolled in a pregnancy study. The CDR3 runs from the conserved cysteine through the conserved F or W. A D gene is named only where the DNA matches it firmly. Size is omitted from some rows. Given values are once, few, many or a class for expanded clones.

j_call: TRBJ1-4
v_call: TRBV19
clone_size: -
cdr3_length: 15
d_call: -
cdr3_nt: TGTGCCAGTAGTATAAGGACCACTAGAGGCGAAAAACTGTTTTTT
cdr3_aa: CASSIRTTRGEKLFF

j_call: TRBJ2-7
v_call: TRBV10-3
clone_size: -
cdr3_length: 14
d_call: TRBD2
cdr3_nt: TGTGCCATCAAGAGCGGGAGGGAGATCTACGAGCAGTACTTC
cdr3_aa: CAIKSGREIYEQYF

j_call: TRBJ2-1
v_call: TRBV2
clone_size: -
cdr3_length: 16
d_call: TRBD1
cdr3_nt: TGTGCCAGCAGTGAAGTAGGGACAGGTCGTTACAATGAGCAGTTCTTC
cdr3_aa: CASSEVGTGRYNEQFF

j_call: TRBJ2-4
v_call: TRBV4-3
clone_size: -
cdr3_length: 15
d_call: -
cdr3_nt: TGCGCCAGCAGCCAAGATCGGGCGGGATTAAACATTCAGTACTTC
cdr3_aa: CASSQDRAGLNIQYF

j_call: TRBJ2-1
v_call: TRBV5-1
clone_size: -
cdr3_length: 12
d_call: TRBD2
cdr3_nt: TGCGCCAGCGGGACTAGCAGGCATGAGCAGTTCTTC
cdr3_aa: CASGTSRHEQFF

j_call: TRBJ1-4
v_call: TRBV6-1
clone_size: -
cdr3_length: 15
d_call: -
cdr3_nt: TGTGCCAGCAGAGCGGGTCCGGCAAAAAATGAAAAACTGTTTTTT
cdr3_aa: CASRAGPAKNEKLFF

j_call: TRBJ2-7
v_call: TRBV6-5
clone_size: -
cdr3_length: 11
d_call: -
cdr3_nt: TGTGCCAGCCTCGGGTCCGGTGAGCAGTACTTC
cdr3_aa: CASLGSGEQYF

j_call: TRBJ1-5
v_call: TRBV21-1
clone_size: -
cdr3_length: 19
d_call: -
cdr3_nt: TGTGCCAGCAGCAAAGATTCACAGGGGAGGTGGAATAGCAATCAGCCCCAGCATTTT
cdr3_aa: CASSKDSQGRWNSNQPQHF

j_call: TRBJ2-3
v_call: TRBV2
clone_size: -
cdr3_length: 13
d_call: -
cdr3_nt: TGTGCCAGCAGTAACGGACCAGGGTGGGCGCAGTATTTT
cdr3_aa: CASSNGPGWAQYF

j_call: TRBJ1-1
v_call: TRBV30
clone_size: -
cdr3_length: 13
d_call: -
cdr3_nt: TGTGCCTGGAGTCTCCCGGGAAACACTGAAGCTTTCTTT
cdr3_aa: CAWSLPGNTEAFF

j_call: TRBJ2-7
v_call: TRBV7-8
clone_size: once
cdr3_length: 14
d_call: -
cdr3_nt: TGTGCCAGCAGCACCCGGGTCGGCTTCTACGAGCAGTACTTC
cdr3_aa: CASSTRVGFYEQYF

j_call: TRBJ1-2
v_call: TRBV28
clone_size: -
cdr3_length: 13
d_call: TRBD1
cdr3_nt: TGTGCCAGCAGTGAGGGACAGGTCTATGGCTACACCTTC
cdr3_aa: CASSEGQVYGYTF

j_call: TRBJ2-3
v_call: TRBV5-1
clone_size: -
cdr3_length: 15
d_call: -
cdr3_nt: TGCGCCAGCAGCTTTACAAGCGGGTCCACAGATACGCAGTATTTT
cdr3_aa: CASSFTSGSTDTQYF

j_call: TRBJ2-1
v_call: TRBV12-5
clone_size: -
cdr3_length: 17
d_call: -
cdr3_nt: TGTGCTAGTGGTTTGGTACTGGGGCAGGGGGGCTACAATGAGCAGTTCTTC
cdr3_aa: CASGLVLGQGGYNEQFF

j_call: TRBJ2-5
v_call: TRBV9
clone_size: -
cdr3_length: 16
d_call: -
cdr3_nt: TGTGCCAGCAGCCTCTACGAGGGGGGGCACGCGGAGACCCAGTACTTC
cdr3_aa: CASSLYEGGHAETQYF

j_call: TRBJ2-2
v_call: TRBV5-4
clone_size: -
cdr3_length: 16
d_call: TRBD2
cdr3_nt: TGTGCCAGCAGCTTGGGACTAGCGGGAGTAACCGGGGAGCTGTTTTTT
cdr3_aa: CASSLGLAGVTGELFF

j_call: TRBJ2-5
v_call: TRBV19
clone_size: -
cdr3_length: 13
d_call: TRBD1
cdr3_nt: TGTGCCAGTAGAACGACAGGGTCCGAGACCCAGTACTTC
cdr3_aa: CASRTTGSETQYF

j_call: TRBJ2-7
v_call: TRBV30
clone_size: -
cdr3_length: 14
d_call: -
cdr3_nt: TGTGCCTGGAGTGTACACACAGGGACCTACGAGCAGTACTTC
cdr3_aa: CAWSVHTGTYEQYF

j_call: TRBJ2-7
v_call: TRBV7-2
clone_size: -
cdr3_length: 15
d_call: TRBD2
cdr3_nt: TGTGCCAGCAACGGAGCGGGAGGGCCGATGGGCGAGCAGTACTTC
cdr3_aa: CASNGAGGPMGEQYF

j_call: TRBJ2-1
v_call: TRBV14
clone_size: -
cdr3_length: 14
d_call: TRBD2
cdr3_nt: TGTGCCAGCAGCCGACAACTAGCGGACAATGAGCAGTTCTTC
cdr3_aa: CASSRQLADNEQFF

j_call: TRBJ2-1
v_call: TRBV5-1
clone_size: -
cdr3_length: 15
d_call: -
cdr3_nt: TGCGCCAGCAGCAGGGACTCGAATTGGGCCAATGAGCAGTTCTTC
cdr3_aa: CASSRDSNWANEQFF

j_call: TRBJ2-7
v_call: TRBV28
clone_size: -
cdr3_length: 13
d_call: TRBD2
cdr3_nt: TGTGCCAGTTTTAGCGGGAGTGGCTACGAGCAGTACTTC
cdr3_aa: CASFSGSGYEQYF

j_call: TRBJ2-2
v_call: TRBV4-2
clone_size: once
cdr3_length: 16
d_call: -
cdr3_nt: TGTGCCAGCAGCCACCCCCAGCGGCGGAACACCGGGGAGCTGTTTTTT
cdr3_aa: CASSHPQRRNTGELFF

j_call: TRBJ1-1
v_call: TRBV7-9
clone_size: -
cdr3_length: 18
d_call: TRBD1
cdr3_nt: TGTGCCAGCAACCGTTTAACAGGGGGCTTGGTAGTGAACACTGAAGCTTTCTTT
cdr3_aa: CASNRLTGGLVVNTEAFF

j_call: TRBJ2-1
v_call: TRBV27
clone_size: -
cdr3_length: 15
d_call: TRBD2
cdr3_nt: TGTGCCAGCAGTTTAAACGGCGGGAGGGCCAATGAGCAGTTCTTC
cdr3_aa: CASSLNGGRANEQFF

j_call: TRBJ2-3
v_call: TRBV4-2
clone_size: -
cdr3_length: 14
d_call: TRBD2
cdr3_nt: TGTGCCAGCAGCCAAGATAGTAGCGGGAGACCGCAGTATTTT
cdr3_aa: CASSQDSSGRPQYF

j_call: TRBJ2-7
v_call: TRBV21-1
clone_size: -
cdr3_length: 14
d_call: -
cdr3_nt: TGTGCCAGCAGCAAAGCGAGGACTAGCGGGGAGCAGTACTTC
cdr3_aa: CASSKARTSGEQYF

j_call: TRBJ2-5
v_call: TRBV19
clone_size: -
cdr3_length: 16
d_call: TRBD1
cdr3_nt: TGTGCCAGTAGTATAGAGGGGACAGGGGGTGGAGAGACCCAGTACTTC
cdr3_aa: CASSIEGTGGGETQYF

j_call: TRBJ2-2
v_call: TRBV5-1
clone_size: -
cdr3_length: 16
d_call: TRBD2
cdr3_nt: TGCGCCAGCAGACTAACTGCGGGAGGGCCGGACGGGGAGCTGTTTTTT
cdr3_aa: CASRLTAGGPDGELFF